There are many counts of the clone carrying this TCR beta chain. Its antigen is currently unknown. The library was built from about 400 ng RNA with molecular barcoded adaptors for alpha/delta and beta/gamma chains. TCRdb ran MiXCR on the reads and lists one entry per CDR3 protein. The sample consists of approximately 37,000 distinct CDR3 sequences, around 15% of them appearing once. The data stem from a study of read filtering for tumor transcriptome and immune sequencing. Regarding the study as a whole: In IR-seq, single-read clonotypes were about 80% of clonotypes but around 3.4% of reads.

Germline V gives CDR1 SGHVS, CDR2 FQNEAQ. The CDR3 is 16 residues long. The J segment lost 2 bases and the V segment lost 5 bases, leaving 8 bases of the junction unmatched. Every patient had bone marrow sampled while the disease was active. This receptor was taken from a donor aged 40 or over with multiple myeloma. The chain combines TRBV7-8 with TRBJ1-5; 8 positions match TRBD1. The specimen sequenced was a population of CD138-negative cells sorted from bone marrow. The CDR3 sequence: CASSTQGANGNQPQHF. DNA for the CDR3: TGTGCCAGCAGCACGCAGGGGGCGAATGGCAATCAGCCCCAGCATTTT.